The 6 T cell receptor beta chains reported below all come from one sample, sequenced in a study of human T cells and chemical hapten exposure. TCRdb re-analysed the RACE reads in MiXCR, keeping a single row per CDR3 protein. The profile shows around 360,000 distinct CDR3 sequences, around 6% of them singletons. Time point specified: patch test 2, 6 weeks after DPC sensitization. Treatment specified: therapeutic diphenylcyclopropenone sensitization with weekly scalp DPC. This specimen was whole blood, taken in connection with sensitization to the hapten diphenylcyclopropenone (DPC). The receptors come from a woman aged 18-35 years with alopecia areata. Some clones in this sample may be carry-over from other donors' samples.

This clonotype has only a few counts. This chain connects TRBV28 to TRBJ1-2; possible D gene TRBD1, 5 bases. The germline CDR1 and CDR2 sequences are MDHEN and SYDVKM. This CDR3 is 14 amino acids long. V was trimmed by 5 bases and J by 4 bases, leaving 14 bases between them. The CDR3 sequence is CASSLTPGTYGYTF. The DNA of the CDR3 is TGTGCCAGCAGTCTCACCCCAGGGACCTATGGCTACACCTTC.

The table lists this clonotype with many counts. This chain joins TRBV5-4 and TRBJ1-4; 9 nucleotides match TRBD1. The V segment lost 4 bases and the J segment 6 bases; nucleotides outside the gene matches: 7. There are 15 residues in the CDR3. From germline, CDR1 is SGHNT and CDR2 YYREEE (reference sequence). The DNA of the CDR3 is TGTGCCAGCAGCATCACAGGGGGCGCTTATGAAAAACTGTTTTTT. Protein sequence: CASSITGGAYEKLFF. Based on the CDR3 plus reference TRBV5-4 and TRBJ1-4, the full variable domain is ETGVTQSPTHLIKTRGQQVTLRCSSQSGHNTVSWYQQALGQGPQFIFQYYREEENGRGNFPPRFSGLQFPNYSSELNVNALELDDSALYLCASSITGGAYEKLFFGSGTQLSVL.

This clonotype came up a few times. The chain combines TRBV12-3 or TRBV12-4 with TRBJ2-4, with no clear D. The CDR3 extends over 17 amino acids. The V end lost 3 bases, the J end lost 0 bases, and 15 bases lay between the germline ends. The CDR3 is CASSFRTVTLAKNIQYF. In nucleotides, the CDR3 is TGTGCCAGCAGTTTTAGAACGGTGACCCTAGCCAAAAACATTCAGTACTTC.

The rearrangement links TRBV4-2 to TRBJ2-3; TRBD2 agrees at 7 bases. This CDR3 contains 16 residues. CDR1 LGHNA and CDR2 YNFKEQ come from the germline V gene. V was pared by 3 bases and J by 2 bases, with 8 bases of the junction left unmatched. The CDR3 DNA is TGTGCCAGCAGCCAGGAATCGGGGGGTCCCACAGATACGCAGTATTTT. This gives the protein CASSQESGGPTDTQYF.

This clonotype was observed a few times. The chain uses TRBV20-1 and TRBJ2-4; D not resolved. Between the trimmed V and J ends, which lost 2 bases and 0 bases, there was a span of 11 bases. CDR1 is DFQATT, CDR2 SNEGSKA, per germline (reference sequence). The CDR3 consists of 15 residues. In DNA form, the CDR3 reads TGCAGTGCTAGAAAGCCCCAACTAGCCAAAAACATTCAGTACTTC. This codes for CSARKPQLAKNIQYF.

A few counts support this clonotype. The rearrangement links TRBV10-3 to TRBJ2-1; 13 nucleotides line up with TRBD2. Germline CDR1 and CDR2: ENHRY and SYGVKD. V gave up 10 bases and J gave up 4 bases; unmatched junction bases: 7. This CDR3 region has 15 residues. CDR3 bases: TGTGCCACCCAACGACTAGCGGGGGGATACAATGAGCAGTTCTTC. It is translated as CATQRLAGGYNEQFF.